The TCR beta chain described here comes from a study of control samples from healthy donors and cancer patients. With V trimmed by 0 bases and J by 4 bases, 2 bases remained unmatched. This CDR3 has 14 amino acids. Germline V lookup: CDR1 SGDLS, CDR2 YYNGEE. The method was immunoSEQ multiplex PCR; TCRdb's version includes in-frame clones alone and lacks a portion of them. The table lists roughly 130,000 clones, roughly 92% of them singletons, with 11% in the top ten. The sequencing sample was made of blood. The clonotype was recovered from a man younger than 45 in good health. The rearrangement links TRBV9 to TRBJ2-7; TRBD2 agrees at 9 bases. CDR3 in DNA: TGTGCCAGCAGCGTAGGCGGGAGGGGTTACGAGCAGTACTTC. Protein product: CASSVGGRGYEQYF. The full variable domain, its missing parts supplied by reference TRBV9 and TRBJ2-7, is DSGVTQTPKHLITATGQRVTLRCSPRSGDLSVYWYQQSLDQGLQFLIQYYNGEERAKGNILERFSAQQFPDLHSELNLSSLELGDSALYFCASSVGGRGYEQYFGPGTRLTVT.